The clone carrying this TCR beta chain was observed a single time. The entry originates in a study of blood T cell repertoires in COVID-19. Study as a whole: Italy, Spain and the United States were the sources of the convalescent and acute COVID-19 samples. Sources were T cells, B-cell-depleted T cells, or PBMCs; the material itself was cDNA or gDNA.

In the source study's methods: It was from reference gene primer amplification that nucleated cell counts were estimated. TCRdb keeps only in-frame clones here, not all; method: immunoSEQ multiplex PCR. That table supplies the V and J calls and clone size; D and trimming were determined from the DNA. This table has some 250,000 clones, roughly 83% appearing once. The length of the CDR3 is 14 residues. Per germline, CDR1 DFQATT and CDR2 SNEGSKA (reference sequence). V was trimmed by 3 bases and J by 0 bases, leaving 11 bases between them. The source material was peripheral blood. The receptor was isolated from a woman over 75 with acute or convalescent COVID-19. This rearrangement joins TRBV20-1 to TRBJ1-1, with no clear D. In nucleotides, the CDR3 is TGCAGTGCTAGTGTTACTAGTATGAACACTGAAGCTTTCTTT. It is translated as CSASVTSMNTEAFF.